The T cell receptor (beta chain) described here comes from a study of T cells after yellow fever vaccination. Points from the study as a whole: There was a small share of clonotypes that showed up in both the CD4 and CD8 compartments.

This clonotype was seen at least ten times. Its cognate antigen is unknown. TCRdb analysed the 5' RACE reads with MiXCR anew, one entry per CDR3 protein. The sample carries about 320,000 distinct CDR3 sequences, under 15% recorded once. The receptor comes from a man aged 18-30 years who received the YFV17D yellow fever vaccine. The sample was CD4+ T cells sorted from PBMCs, taken 15 days after the yellow fever booster vaccination.

The CDR3 DNA reads as TGTGCCAGCAGCGTTTCGCCAGGCCAAGAGGGAAGTGGCTACACCTTC. Encoded protein: CASSVSPGQEGSGYTF. The chain links TRBV9 to TRBJ1-2; D unresolved. Looked up from germline, CDR1 is SGDLS and CDR2 is YYNGEE. CDR3 size: 16 residues. Trimming shortened V by 2 bases and J by 7 bases, and 21 bases separated the two germline ends.